A selection of T cell receptor beta chains follows, all from one sample in a study of blood T cell repertoires in COVID-19. TCRdb's table, derived via immunoSEQ multiplex PCR, lists solely in-frame clones and lacks some. The table has more than 85,000 clones, 80% to 95% seen once. Material: peripheral blood. The receptors were gathered from a man between 65 and 85 years old with acute or convalescent COVID-19. The CDR3 runs from the conserved cysteine through the conserved F or W. A D gene is named only where the DNA matches it firmly.

D	J	V	CDR3	DNA
TRBD1	TRBJ1-3	TRBV10-2	CASSGTGGFGNTIYF	TGCGCCAGCAGTGGGACAGGGGGCTTTGGAAACACCATATATTTT
TRBD1	TRBJ2-5	TRBV7-6	CASSLPDRGTGYF	TGTGCCAGCAGCTTACCGGACAGGGGCACCGGGTACTTC
TRBD1	TRBJ2-3	TRBV11-3	CASSYRQGYTDTQYF	TGTGCCAGCAGCTATAGACAGGGTTATACAGATACGCAGTATTTT
.	TRBJ1-4	TRBV5-1	CASSLGGTNEKLFF	TGCGCCAGCAGCTTGGGCGGTACTAATGAAAAACTGTTTTTT
TRBD1	TRBJ2-1	TRBV12-5	CASARSRDSRSYNEQFF	TGTGCTAGTGCCCGCTCCCGGGACAGCAGATCCTACAATGAGCAGTTCTTC
TRBD2	TRBJ2-3	TRBV6-5	CASTTSGNALDTQYF	TGTGCCAGCACAACTAGCGGAAATGCTCTTGATACGCAGTATTTT
TRBD2	TRBJ2-3	TRBV20-1	CSAELADTQYF	TGCAGTGCTGAACTAGCGGATACGCAGTATTTT
.	TRBJ1-2	TRBV30	CAWNRASHEGYTF	TGTGCCTGGAACAGGGCCTCCCATGAGGGCTACACCTTC
TRBD2	TRBJ2-7	TRBV6-5	CASRPGLAGVYEQYF	TGTGCCAGCAGACCCGGACTAGCGGGAGTCTACGAGCAGTACTTC
TRBD1	TRBJ1-1	TRBV5-8	CASSPTHRGTEAFF	TGTGCCAGCAGCCCGACTCACAGGGGGACTGAAGCTTTCTTT
TRBD1	TRBJ1-3	TRBV9	CASSGQGSGNTIYF	TGTGCCAGCAGCGGACAGGGGAGTGGAAACACCATATATTTT
.	TRBJ2-4	TRBV11-2	CASSPRVASAKNIQYF	TGTGCCAGCAGCCCTCGGGTAGCTTCAGCCAAAAACATTCAGTACTTC
TRBD2	TRBJ2-5	TRBV6-7	CASEGLAGGIKKTQYF	TGTGCCAGCGAGGGACTAGCGGGAGGGATCAAAAAGACCCAGTACTTC
.	TRBJ2-7	TRBV19	CASSKWGSSGEQYF	TGTGCCAGTAGTAAGTGGGGCTCATCGGGCGAGCAGTACTTC
.	TRBJ2-1	TRBV9	CASSVGLTQGEQFF	TGTGCCAGCAGCGTGGGACTCACCCAGGGTGAGCAGTTCTTC
.	TRBJ2-1	TRBV6-2/TRBV6-3	CASSFGLSNEQFF	TGTGCCAGCAGTTTTGGACTATCGAATGAGCAGTTCTTC
TRBD1	TRBJ2-1	TRBV6-6	CANRQGGSNEQFF	TGTGCCAACAGACAGGGGGGATCCAATGAGCAGTTCTTC
TRBD2	TRBJ2-7	TRBV11-2	CASSSLAGARSEQYF	TGTGCCAGCAGCTCCCTAGCGGGAGCTCGTAGTGAGCAGTACTTC